Sequencing of this T cell receptor beta chain was carried out in a study of blood T cell repertoires in COVID-19. Across the study: The origin of the acute and convalescent COVID-19 samples was the United States, Italy and Spain. In each case, the material was cDNA or gDNA derived from T cells, B-cell-depleted T cells, or PBMCs.

Germline values: CDR1 SGHKS, CDR2 YYEKEE (reference sequence). Trimming removed 2 bases from V and 6 bases from J; junction bases left unmatched: 8. The CDR3 is made up of 15 amino acids. Per the original methods: Reference gene primers were amplified, and this amplification served to estimate nucleated cell counts. Assay used: immunoSEQ multiplex PCR; TCRdb lists only in-frame clones, some missing. The V and J calls and clone size are taken from that table; D and trimming were inferred from the DNA. The sample has under 200,000 clones, 82% seen once; the top ten hold approximately 11%. Recovery meant two consecutive negative NP/OP PCR tests, professional clearance, or resolved symptoms.

The receptor was isolated from a man aged 45-60 years who had recovered from COVID-19. Sequenced input: PBMCs or T cells enriched from blood (not recorded which). The chain uses TRBV5-5 and TRBJ2-1, with 7 bases fitting TRBD2. The CDR3 here is CASSFMLAETNEQFF. In nucleotides, the CDR3 is TGTGCCAGCAGCTTCATGCTAGCGGAGACCAATGAGCAGTTCTTC.